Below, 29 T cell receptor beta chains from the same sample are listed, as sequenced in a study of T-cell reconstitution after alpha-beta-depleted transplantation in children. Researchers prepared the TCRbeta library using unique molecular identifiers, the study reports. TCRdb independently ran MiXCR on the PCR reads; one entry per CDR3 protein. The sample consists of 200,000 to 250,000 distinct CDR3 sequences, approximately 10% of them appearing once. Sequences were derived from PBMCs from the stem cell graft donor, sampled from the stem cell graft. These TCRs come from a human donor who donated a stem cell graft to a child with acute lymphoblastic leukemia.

The CDR3: CASSQDPDSYNEQFF. CDR3 nucleotides: TGTGCCAGCAGCCAAGACCCAGACTCCTACAATGAGCAGTTCTTC. V and J are TRBV4-2 and TRBJ2-1, with unresolved D. V lost 0 bases and J lost 0, with 6 bases in between. The length of the CDR3 is 15 residues. Germline lookup yields CDR1 LGHNA and CDR2 YNFKEQ.

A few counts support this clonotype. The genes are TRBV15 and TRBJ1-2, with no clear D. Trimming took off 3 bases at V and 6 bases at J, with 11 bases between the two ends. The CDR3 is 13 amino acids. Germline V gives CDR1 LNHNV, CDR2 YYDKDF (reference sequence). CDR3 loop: CATSSLGLDGYTF. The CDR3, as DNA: TGTGCCACCAGCAGTCTAGGGCTGGATGGCTACACCTTC.

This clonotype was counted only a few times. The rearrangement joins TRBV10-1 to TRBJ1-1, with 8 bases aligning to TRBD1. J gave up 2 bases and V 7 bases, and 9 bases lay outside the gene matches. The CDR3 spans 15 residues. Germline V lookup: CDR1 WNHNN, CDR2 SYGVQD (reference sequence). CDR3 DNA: TGCGCCAGCAACCACCGACAGGGGAGAAACACTGAAGCTTTCTTT. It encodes CASNHRQGRNTEAFF.

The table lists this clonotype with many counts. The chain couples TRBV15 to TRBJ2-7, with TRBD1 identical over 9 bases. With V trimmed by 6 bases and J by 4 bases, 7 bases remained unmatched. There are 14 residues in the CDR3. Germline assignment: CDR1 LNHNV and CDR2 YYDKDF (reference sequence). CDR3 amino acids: CATSTGTGMYEQYF. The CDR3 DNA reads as TGTGCCACCAGTACCGGGACAGGGATGTACGAGCAGTACTTC. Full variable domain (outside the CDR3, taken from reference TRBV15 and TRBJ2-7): DAMVIQNPRYQVTQFGKPVTLSCSQTLNHNVMYWYQQKSSQAPKLLFHYYDKDFNNEADTPDNFQSRRPNTSFCFLDIRSPGLGDTAMYLCATSTGTGMYEQYFGPGTRLTVT.

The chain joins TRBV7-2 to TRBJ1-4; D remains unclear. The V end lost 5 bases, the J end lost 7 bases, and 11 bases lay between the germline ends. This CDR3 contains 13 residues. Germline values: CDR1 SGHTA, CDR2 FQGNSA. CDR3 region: CASSQWGSEKLFF. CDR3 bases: TGTGCCAGCAGCCAATGGGGAAGTGAAAAACTGTTTTTT.

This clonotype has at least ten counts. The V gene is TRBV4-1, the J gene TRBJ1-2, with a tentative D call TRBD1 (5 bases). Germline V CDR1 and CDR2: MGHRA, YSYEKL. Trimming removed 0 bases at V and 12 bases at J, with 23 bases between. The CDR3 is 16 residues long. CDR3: CASSQDRGSSISTDTF. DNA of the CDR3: TGCGCCAGCAGCCAAGATCGGGGCAGCTCAATCTCTACTGACACCTTC.

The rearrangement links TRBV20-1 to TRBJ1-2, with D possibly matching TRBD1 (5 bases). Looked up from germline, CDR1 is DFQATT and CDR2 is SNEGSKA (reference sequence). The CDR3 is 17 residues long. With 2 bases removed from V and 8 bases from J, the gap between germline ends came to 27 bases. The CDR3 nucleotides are TGCAGTGCTAGAAATCGGGGCCGCTACGGGGGACCGGAGGGCTACACCTTC. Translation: CSARNRGRYGGPEGYTF.

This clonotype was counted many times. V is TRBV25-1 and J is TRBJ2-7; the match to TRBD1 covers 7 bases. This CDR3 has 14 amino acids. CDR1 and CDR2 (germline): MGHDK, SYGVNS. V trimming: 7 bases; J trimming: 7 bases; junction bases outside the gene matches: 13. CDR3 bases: TGTGCCAGCAAGGGACAGAAATATCCTATGGAGCAGTACTTC. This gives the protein CASKGQKYPMEQYF.

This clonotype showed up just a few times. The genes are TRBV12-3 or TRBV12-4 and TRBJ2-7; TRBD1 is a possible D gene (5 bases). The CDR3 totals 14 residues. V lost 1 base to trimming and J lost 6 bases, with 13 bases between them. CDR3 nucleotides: TGTGCCAGCAGTTTAGGGGGCAGGGCCTCCGAGCAGTACTTC. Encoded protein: CASSLGGRASEQYF.

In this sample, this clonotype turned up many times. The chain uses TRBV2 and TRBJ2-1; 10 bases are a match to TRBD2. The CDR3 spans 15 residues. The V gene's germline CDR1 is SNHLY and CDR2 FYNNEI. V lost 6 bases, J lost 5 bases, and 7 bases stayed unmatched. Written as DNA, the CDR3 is TGTGCCAGCAGCCAAGCGGGGGGGCCGGACAATGAGCAGTTCTTC. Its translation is CASSQAGGPDNEQFF.

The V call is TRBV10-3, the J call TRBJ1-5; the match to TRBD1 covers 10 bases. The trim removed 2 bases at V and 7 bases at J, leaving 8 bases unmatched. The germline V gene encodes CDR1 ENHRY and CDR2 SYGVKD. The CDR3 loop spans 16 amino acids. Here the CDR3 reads CAISETGTGVGQPQHF. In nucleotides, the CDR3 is TGTGCCATCAGTGAGACCGGGACAGGGGTAGGACAGCCCCAGCATTTT.

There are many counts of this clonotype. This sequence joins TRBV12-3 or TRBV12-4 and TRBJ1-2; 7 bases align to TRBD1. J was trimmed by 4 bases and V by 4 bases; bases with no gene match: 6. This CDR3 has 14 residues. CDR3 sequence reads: CASSYTGVGYGYTF. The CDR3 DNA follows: TGTGCCAGCAGTTACACAGGGGTGGGCTATGGCTACACCTTC.

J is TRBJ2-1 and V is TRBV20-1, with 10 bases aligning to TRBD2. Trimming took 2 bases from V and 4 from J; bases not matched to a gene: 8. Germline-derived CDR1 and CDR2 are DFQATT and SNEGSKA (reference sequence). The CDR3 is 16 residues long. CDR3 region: CSARLAGASFYNEQFF. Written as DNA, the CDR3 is TGCAGTGCTAGACTAGCGGGGGCCTCCTTTTACAATGAGCAGTTCTTC.

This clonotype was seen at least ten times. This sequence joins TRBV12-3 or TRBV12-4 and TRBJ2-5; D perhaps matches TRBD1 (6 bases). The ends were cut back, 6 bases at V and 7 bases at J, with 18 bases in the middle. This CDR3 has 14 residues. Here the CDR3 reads CASSRDRSAGTQYF. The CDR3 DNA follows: TGTGCCAGCAGCCGCGACAGGTCCGCGGGGACCCAGTACTTC.

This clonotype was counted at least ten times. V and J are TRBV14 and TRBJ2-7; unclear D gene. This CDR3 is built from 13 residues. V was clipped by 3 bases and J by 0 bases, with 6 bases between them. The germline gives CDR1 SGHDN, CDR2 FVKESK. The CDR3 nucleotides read TGTGCCAGCAGCCACCAAGACTCCTACGAGCAGTACTTC. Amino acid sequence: CASSHQDSYEQYF.

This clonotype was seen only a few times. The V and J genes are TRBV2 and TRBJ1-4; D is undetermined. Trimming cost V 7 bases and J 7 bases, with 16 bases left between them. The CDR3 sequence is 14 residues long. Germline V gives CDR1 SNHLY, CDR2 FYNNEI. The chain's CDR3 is CASNFGPRVEKLFF. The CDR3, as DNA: TGTGCCAGCAACTTCGGCCCTAGGGTTGAAAAACTGTTTTTT. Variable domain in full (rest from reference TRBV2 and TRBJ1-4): EPEVTQTPSHQVTQMGQEVILRCVPISNHLYFYWYRQILGQKVEFLVSFYNNEISEKSEIFDDQFSVERPDGSNFTLKIRSTKLEDSAMYFCASNFGPRVEKLFFGSGTQLSVL.

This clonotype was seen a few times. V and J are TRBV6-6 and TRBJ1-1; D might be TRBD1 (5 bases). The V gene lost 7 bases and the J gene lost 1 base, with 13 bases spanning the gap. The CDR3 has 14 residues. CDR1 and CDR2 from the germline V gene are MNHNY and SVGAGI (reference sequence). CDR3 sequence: CASNDGGGNTEAFF. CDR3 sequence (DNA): TGTGCCAGCAACGACGGGGGGGGGAACACTGAAGCTTTCTTT.

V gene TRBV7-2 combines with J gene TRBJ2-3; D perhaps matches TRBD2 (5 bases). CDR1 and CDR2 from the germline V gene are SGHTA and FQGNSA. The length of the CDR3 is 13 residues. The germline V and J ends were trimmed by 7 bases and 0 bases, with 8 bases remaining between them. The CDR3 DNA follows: TGTGCCAGCAAAGCGGCTAGCACAGATACGCAGTATTTT. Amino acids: CASKAASTDTQYF.

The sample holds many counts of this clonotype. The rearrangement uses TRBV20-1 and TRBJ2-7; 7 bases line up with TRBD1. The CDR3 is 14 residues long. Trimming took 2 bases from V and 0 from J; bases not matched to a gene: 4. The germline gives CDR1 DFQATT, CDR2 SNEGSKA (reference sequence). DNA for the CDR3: TGCAGTGCTAGAATTCCAGGGGGCTCCTACGAGCAGTACTTC. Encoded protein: CSARIPGGSYEQYF.

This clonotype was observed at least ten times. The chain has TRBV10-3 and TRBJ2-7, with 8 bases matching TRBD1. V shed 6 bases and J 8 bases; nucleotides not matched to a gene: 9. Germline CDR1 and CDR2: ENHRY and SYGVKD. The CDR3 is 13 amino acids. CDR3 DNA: TGTGCCATCAGGGACAGGGATGGTTTGAAGCAGTACTTC. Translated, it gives CAIRDRDGLKQYF.

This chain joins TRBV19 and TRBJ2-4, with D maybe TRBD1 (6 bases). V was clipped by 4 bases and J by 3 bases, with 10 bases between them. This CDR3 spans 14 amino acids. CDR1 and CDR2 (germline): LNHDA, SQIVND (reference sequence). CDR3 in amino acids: CASSNPGDKNIQYF. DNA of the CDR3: TGTGCCAGTAGTAATCCAGGGGACAAAAACATTCAGTACTTC.

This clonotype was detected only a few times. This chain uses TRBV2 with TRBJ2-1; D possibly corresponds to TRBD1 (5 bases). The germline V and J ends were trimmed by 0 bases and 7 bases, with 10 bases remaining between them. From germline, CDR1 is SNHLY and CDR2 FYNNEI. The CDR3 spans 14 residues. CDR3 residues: CASSEAGPLNEQFF. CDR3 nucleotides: TGTGCCAGCAGTGAAGCGGGGCCCCTGAATGAGCAGTTCTTC. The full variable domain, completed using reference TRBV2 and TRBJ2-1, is EPEVTQTPSHQVTQMGQEVILRCVPISNHLYFYWYRQILGQKVEFLVSFYNNEISEKSEIFDDQFSVERPDGSNFTLKIRSTKLEDSAMYFCASSEAGPLNEQFFGPGTRLTVL.

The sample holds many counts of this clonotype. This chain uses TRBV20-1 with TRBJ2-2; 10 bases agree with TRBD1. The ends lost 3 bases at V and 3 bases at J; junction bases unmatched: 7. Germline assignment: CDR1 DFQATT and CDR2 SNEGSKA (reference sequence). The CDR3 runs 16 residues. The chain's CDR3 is CSASRPGTGDTGELFF. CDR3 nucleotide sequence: TGCAGTGCTAGTAGGCCCGGGACAGGGGACACCGGGGAGCTGTTTTTT.

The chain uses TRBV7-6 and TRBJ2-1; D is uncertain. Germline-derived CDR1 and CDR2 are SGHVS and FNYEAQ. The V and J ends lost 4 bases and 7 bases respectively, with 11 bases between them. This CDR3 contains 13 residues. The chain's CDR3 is CASSSFRGNEQFF. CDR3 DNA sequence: TGTGCCAGCAGCTCCTTCAGAGGAAATGAGCAGTTCTTC. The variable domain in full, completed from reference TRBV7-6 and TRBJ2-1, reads GAGVSQSPRYKVTKRGQDVALRCDPISGHVSLYWYRQALGQGPEFLTYFNYEAQQDKSGLPNDRFSAERPEGSISTLTIQRTEQRDSAMYRCASSSFRGNEQFFGPGTRLTVL.

The CDR3 DNA reads as TGTGCCAGCAGTTTTAGGGGGGCTTCGGGGAGGAATGAGCAGTTCTTC. This sequence encodes CASSFRGASGRNEQFF. V is TRBV12-3 or TRBV12-4 and J is TRBJ2-1; D is tentatively TRBD1 or TRBD2 (6 bases each). The length of the CDR3 is 16 residues. V was pared by 3 bases and J by 7 bases, with 19 bases between.

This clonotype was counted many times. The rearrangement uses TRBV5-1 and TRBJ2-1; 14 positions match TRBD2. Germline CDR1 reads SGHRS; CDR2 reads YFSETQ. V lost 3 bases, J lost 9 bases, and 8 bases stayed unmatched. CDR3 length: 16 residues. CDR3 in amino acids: CASSSPGLAGVGEQFF. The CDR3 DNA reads TGCGCCAGCAGCTCCCCGGGACTAGCGGGGGTCGGTGAGCAGTTCTTC.

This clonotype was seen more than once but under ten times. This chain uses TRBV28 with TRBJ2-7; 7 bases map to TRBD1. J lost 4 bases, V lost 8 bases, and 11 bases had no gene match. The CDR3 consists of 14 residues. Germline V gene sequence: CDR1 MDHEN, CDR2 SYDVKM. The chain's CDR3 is CASCPGTAYYEQYF. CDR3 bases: TGTGCCAGCTGCCCTGGGACAGCATATTACGAGCAGTACTTC.

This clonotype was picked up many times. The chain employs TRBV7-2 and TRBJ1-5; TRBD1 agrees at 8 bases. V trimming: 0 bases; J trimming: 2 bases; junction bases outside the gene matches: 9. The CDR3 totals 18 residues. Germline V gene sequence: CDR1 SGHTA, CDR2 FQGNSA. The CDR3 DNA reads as TGTGCCAGCAGCTTAGCGCGGTGGGACAGGAAGGGCAATCAGCCCCAGCATTTT. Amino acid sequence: CASSLARWDRKGNQPQHF.

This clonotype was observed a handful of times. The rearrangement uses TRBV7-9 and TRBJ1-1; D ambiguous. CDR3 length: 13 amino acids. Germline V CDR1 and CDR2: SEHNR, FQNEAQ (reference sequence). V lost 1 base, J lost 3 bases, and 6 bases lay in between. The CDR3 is CASSLGEYTEAFF. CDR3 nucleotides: TGTGCCAGCAGCTTAGGGGAGTACACTGAAGCTTTCTTT. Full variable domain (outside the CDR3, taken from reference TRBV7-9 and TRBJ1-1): DTGVSQNPRHKITKRGQNVTFRCDPISEHNRLYWYRQTLGQGPEFLTYFQNEAQLEKSRLLSDRFSAERPKGSFSTLEIQRTEQGDSAMYLCASSLGEYTEAFFGQGTRLTVV.